The clone carrying this TCR beta chain was picked up a small number of times. Its antigen is not known. Trimming removed 6 bases at V and 4 bases at J, with 27 bases between. The CDR3 consists of 18 residues. In germline, CDR1 is ENHRY, CDR2 SYGVKD. This sample is part of a study of CD8 T cells in ankylosing spondylitis. Findings and caveats of the study: In peripheral blood, disease-linked CD8+ clones occurred at relatively low frequencies. From matched ankylosing spondylitis synovial fluid, disease-linked clones were reportedly recovered at significantly enriched levels. A number of the motif variants had already been described in reactive arthritis synovial fluid and blood. Seemingly distinctive of ankylosing spondylitis blood was a TCR beta motif formed by eight highly homologous variants.

Quantitative 5'-RACE with molecular barcodes was used to make the TCR beta libraries. TCRdb re-called the 5' RACE reads through MiXCR, storing one row per CDR3 protein. This sample has over 700,000 distinct CDR3 sequences, with around 17% found just once. This TCR came from a male donor with ankylosing spondylitis. The source material was blood, either unsorted or a sorted T cell fraction (not recorded which). The V and J genes are TRBV10-3 and TRBJ1-2; D not resolved. Written as DNA, the CDR3 is TGTGCCATCAGCCAACTCCGCGACGCCTCTACCCCTCGCTATGGCTACACCTTC. It specifies CAISQLRDASTPRYGYTF.